These T cell receptor beta chains were read from a single sample in a study of Tregs in tolerant kidney transplant recipients. Sequencing used immunoSEQ multiplex PCR; TCRdb keeps in-frame clones, though not all of them. The sample lists about 240,000 clones; around 82% were seen once. Sequenced material: CD4+ T cells from blood. The origin of the receptors is a human donor in good health. CDR3s include the opening cysteine and the closing phenylalanine or tryptophan. The D gene is left open where the match is weak. Some rows have no size entry. The others give once, few or many, or a class for an expanded clone.

>TRBJ1-5|TRBV18|-|TRBD1
TGTGCCAGCTCACCAAGCAGGGGGCAGGTTCAGCCCCAGCATTTT
CASSPSRGQVQPQHF
>TRBJ2-7|TRBV6-5|-|TRBD2
TGTGCCAGCAGTTACGGCCTAGCGGGAGGTGAAGAGCAGTACTTC
CASSYGLAGGEEQYF
>TRBJ1-2|TRBV27|-|TRBD1
TGTGCCAGCAGTCCCCGGGACAGTAACTATGGCTACACCTTC
CASSPRDSNYGYTF
>TRBJ2-7|TRBV10-3|-|TRBD2
TGTGCCATCCTGCGGGAGGGCTCATCCGAGCAGTACTTC
CAILREGSSEQYF
>TRBJ1-5|TRBV4-1|-|-
TGCGCCAGCAGCCAAGGGGCGGCTCGAAACAATCAGCCCCAGCATTTT
CASSQGAARNNQPQHF
>TRBJ2-7|TRBV7-6|-|-
TGTGCCAGCAGCTCCACTAGCTTCATCCACGAGCAGTACTTC
CASSSTSFIHEQYF
>TRBJ2-7|TRBV6-5|-|-
TGTGCCAGCAGTTATGATCGAGCGAATACCTACGAGCAGTACTTC
CASSYDRANTYEQYF
>TRBJ2-7|TRBV6-5|once|-
TGTGCCAGCTCAAGGACAGTTGACTACGAGCAGTACTTC
CASSRTVDYEQYF
>TRBJ1-1|TRBV19|once|-
TGTGCCAGTAGTATAGTTTTCGGGAAAGGTTTGAACACTGAAGCTTTCTTT
CASSIVFGKGLNTEAFF
>TRBJ1-3|TRBV18|-|-
TGTGCCAGCTCACCGCCGATAGGACTGTCATCCGAAAACCCCATATATTTT
CASSPPIGLSSENPIYF
>TRBJ1-5|TRBV6-5|-|-
TGTGCCAGCACAGACAGGAGGGATCAGCCCCAGCATTTT
CASTDRRDQPQHF
>TRBJ1-2|TRBV18|-|-
TGTGCCAGCTCACCACCGATAAAGGGCAGGGGCTACACCTTC
CASSPPIKGRGYTF
>TRBJ2-1|TRBV7-9|-|-
TGTGCCAGCAGACTTAGCGGAGGATACAATGAGCAGTTCTTC
CASRLSGGYNEQFF
>TRBJ2-5|TRBV7-2|-|TRBD1
TGTGCCAGCAGCGCCGACAGGGGTTGGGAGACCCAGTACTTC
CASSADRGWETQYF
>TRBJ2-1|TRBV11-3|-|-
TGTGCCAGCAGCTTAGGGGGGGCCTCCTACAATGAGCAGTTCTTC
CASSLGGASYNEQFF
>TRBJ1-2|TRBV4-2|-|-
TGTGCCAGCAGCCAAGGTCTGGGGGCAAACTATGGCTACACCTTC
CASSQGLGANYGYTF
>TRBJ2-5|TRBV7-6|once|-
TGTGCCAGCAGCTTAGGTGCTTTTAGAGGGGGAGAGACCCAGTACTTC
CASSLGAFRGGETQYF